This T cell receptor beta chain was recorded in a study of T cells in Graves' hyperthyroidism and ophthalmopathy (dated by TCRdb to about 2019). Describing the broader study: Peripheral blood samples were taken at the time of initial diagnosis, prior to any treatment. To identify TCR V-J signatures that set the groups apart, the researchers used a discovery cohort of 90 to 100 patients, made up of around 40 with Graves' ophthalmopathy and some 58 with stable Graves' hyperthyroidism. An independent validation cohort of 18 to 20 hyperthyroidism patients and about 15 patients who later progressed to ophthalmopathy tested prospective prediction of ophthalmopathy. The 100 or so discovery patients were randomly split 7:3 into training and test sets. In roughly six Graves' hyperthyroidism patients, the study also compared T-cell repertoires from thyroid tissue with T-cell repertoires from blood. Once sampling was done, hyperthyroidism patients were given methimazole at a starting dose of 30 mg daily, whereas ophthalmopathy patients were given high-dose intravenous methylprednisolone. According to the paper, TCR Vbeta CDR3 sequencing was carried out on 135 peripheral blood samples, which came from fewer than 50 ophthalmopathy, under 85 hyperthyroidism and roughly 17 progressor patients.

The full study reports these points: In validation, progression to ophthalmopathy was predicted by the model with 70.59% sensitivity and 72.22% specificity, a median of roughly six months before onset. In cross-validation, a model built on a 13 V-J signature told ophthalmopathy apart from stable hyperthyroidism with under 90% sensitivity and around 84% specificity, and in testing the same model reached 80%/75%. Blood samples also contained most of the expanded thyroid clonotypes (frequency above 0.001), which suggests that blood repertoires may reflect thyroid immune responses. No statistical method was used to set the sample size in advance, and investigators knew the group allocation.

TCR beta CDR3 regions were amplified from RNA transcripts. A first-round RT-PCR of the TCR CDR3 used the HTBI primer set with the Qiagen OneStep RT-PCR kit. Libraries were constructed in a second round of multiplex PCR, after which size selection and purification were carried out. Sequencing of the libraries was done on an Illumina HiSeq2000 using paired-end 100 bp reads. Per the source publication's procedure: Raw data were processed with SOAPnuke, discarding reads with adapters, uncalled bases, mean Phred below 15, or no exact constant-primer or identifier match. High-quality paired reads were merged with COPE v1.2.5, and unique nucleotide sequences were defined as clonotypes. MiTCR v1.1 was used to align the clonotypes against IMGT TRBV, TRBD and TRBJ reference segments. The analysis included only V-J combinations with a frequency above 0.0001, which together covered 99% to 99.2% of the repertoires. The TCS score was defined as the ratio of F50 (clonal expansion) to E x V (chaos), calculated using BLOSUM62-based TCRdist between CDR3 peptides within each V-J. Welch's t-statistics and random forest reduced roughly 540 V-J features to 10 to 15, which were used in a naive Bayes classifier (R e1071). Using fastp trimming at Q25 and MiXCR clonotype assembly, TCRdb reanalyzed the public sequencing data and kept in-frame beta chains. Each CDR3 protein appears once, grouped with its most common genes and DNA. The V and J calls come from TCRdb's annotation, not from the publication. The sample data list about 300,000 distinct CDR3 sequences, and less than 15% of these were observed just once. The ten largest clones take up almost 8% of the sample.

This clonotype showed up many times. It lacks a known antigen. The record has no base qualities; no much larger clone is one base away. The hyperthyroidism patients were between 18 and 65 years old and newly diagnosed, with a disease duration of less than 2 months. Any patient with an uncontrolled infection, another autoimmune disease, pregnancy or lactation was excluded. Diagnoses relied on clinical symptoms, serum thyroxine and TRAb, thyroid ultrasound and orbital computed tomography. Blood from progressor patients was drawn when they were first diagnosed with hyperthyroidism, before any ophthalmopathy symptoms appeared. Ficoll-Paque density gradient centrifugation was used to isolate PBMCs from around 10 ml of fresh peripheral blood. Progressor patients were first diagnosed with Graves' hyperthyroidism and then developed ophthalmopathy during follow-up. Total RNA was extracted with Trizol reagent, and quality was checked on an Agilent 2100 Bioanalyzer.

Via the germline V gene (reference sequence), CDR1 is MNHEY and CDR2 SMNVEV. There are 14 amino acids in the CDR3, from cysteine to phenylalanine inclusive. Of all the DNA, just the CDR3 is kept, 42 bases in frame from base 1. V is cut by 6 bases and J by 2 bases, and the space between the germline ends is 13 bases. This TCR derives from a woman in her thirties with Graves' hyperthyroidism that later progressed to Graves' ophthalmopathy. The sequenced sample was blood. The V and J genes are TRBV27 and TRBJ1-2, with a tentative D gene TRBD1 over 6 matching bases. The CDR3 reads CASSAGTPNYGYTF. The sequenced DNA: TGTGCCAGCAGCGCCGGGACACCGAACTATGGCTACACCTTC.